This T cell receptor (beta chain) was observed in a study of beta chain features in type 1 diabetes (dated by TCRdb to the late 2010s). With regard to the full study: Mean age, gender distribution, total cell number and subset yield were not different between patients and healthy donors. A total of some 100,000,000 sorted cells were examined across all samples, and a strong correlation was observed between cell number per subset and RNA yield. The study compared TCRB repertoires of sorted circulating CD4+ T cell subsets between recently diagnosed type 1 diabetes patients and matched healthy donors. Regulatory and stem cell-like memory subsets were isolated from only 8 patients and about eight healthy donors, whereas naive and central memory subsets came from all 30 or so donors. The paper as a whole reports these results and caveats: At VDJ recombination sites, patients with type 1 diabetes made fewer insertions and deleted more nucleotides, a pattern implying thymic rearrangement abnormalities. In all four CD4+ subsets, TCRB CDR3 length was moderately but significantly shorter in type 1 diabetes patients. The naive, central memory and regulatory TCRB repertoires appeared to resemble one another more closely among patients than among healthy donors. Because small numbers of individuals were included in the HLA sub-analyses, any influence of HLA type on TCRB rearrangement was left unresolved. Because cDNA rather than genomic DNA was sequenced, highly expressing activated cells could have been over-represented, although no difference in activation and CD3 levels was found between groups. PCR may preferentially amplify shorter templates, but because patient and control samples were amplified and corrected together, any resulting skew would affect both groups equally.

Each donor gave one peripheral blood draw, approximately 110 mL on average, collected into heparinised tubes. A BD FACSAria II was used to sort naive, central memory, regulatory and stem cell-like memory CD4+ T cells with a panel that included CD45RO, CCR7, CD25, CD127, CD95 and CD27. Every sorted population had a purity above 95%. Right away, PBMCs were isolated by Lymphoprep density gradient centrifugation and were stained directly, with no culture step. To minimize batch effects, samples were stained and sorted in pairs, one healthy donor with one patient per experiment. The entire isolated RNA was reverse transcribed using the High Capacity cDNA Reverse Transcription Kit, and thus expressed TCRB transcripts were sequenced. Deep immunoSEQ sequencing was applied to naive, central memory and regulatory T cell samples, giving an average of about 3.8 million total reads per sample. After sorted cells were lysed in RLT buffer, RNA was extracted with DNase-treated RNeasy Micro or Mini kits, with the choice depending on cell number. Each cell subset was processed separately to prevent cross-contamination, with patient and healthy donor samples processed together. The immunoSEQ multiplex PCR was used to amplify TCRB sequences from cDNA, yielding 87-bp fragments that span the CDR3 region. Sequencing of the amplicons was performed on the Illumina HiSeq platform. The authors' analysis ran thus. PCR bias was corrected computationally using synthetic template baselines, and reads within Hamming distance 2 were collapsed, with unmergeable singletons discarded. Reads were aligned to IMGT to assign V, D and J genes, CDR3 length, and insertions or deletions at six rearrangement sites. Within each subset, clonotype counts were normalized to sorted cell number, and only after that were true diversity and Gini coefficients computed with the tcR R package. The overlap coefficient, calculated on TCRB nucleotide sequences, was used to measure repertoire sharing. As a proxy for the pre-selection repertoire, out-of-frame TCRB sequences from naive cells were analyzed. This immuneACCESS table, as held by TCRdb, lists in-frame sequences with V and J called but not all clones. Of the missing ones, under half trace to an unresolved V gene in checked studies; the others have no known cause. V, J and clone size are taken as reported in that table, and D and trimming were inferred from the DNA itself. This sample lists hundreds of thousands of clones; roughly 13% were detected once. The leading ten clones occupy roughly 0.024% of the sample.

To note about this clone: There is no known antigen for this receptor. No qualities accompany the bases; no much larger clone lies one base away.

The CDR3 goes from the cysteine to the phenylalanine over 13 residues. Only the CDR3 DNA is retained, 39 bases long and in frame from the first base. For this chain, trimming is 8 bases at the V end and 4 bases at the J end, and the number of junction bases without a gene match is 3. The germline V gene provides CDR1 MNHEY and CDR2 SVGAGI. The clonotype comes from a woman in her thirties or forties in good health. The chain is encoded by TRBV6-5 joined to TRBJ2-3, with 10 bases aligning to TRBD2. Sequenced: naive CD4+ T cells from blood. Explained via the paper, the cell subset or site label denotes: true naive CD4+ T cells. The CDR3 region: CASRTSGADTQYF. The nucleotides are TGTGCCAGCCGGACTAGCGGCGCAGATACGCAGTATTTT.